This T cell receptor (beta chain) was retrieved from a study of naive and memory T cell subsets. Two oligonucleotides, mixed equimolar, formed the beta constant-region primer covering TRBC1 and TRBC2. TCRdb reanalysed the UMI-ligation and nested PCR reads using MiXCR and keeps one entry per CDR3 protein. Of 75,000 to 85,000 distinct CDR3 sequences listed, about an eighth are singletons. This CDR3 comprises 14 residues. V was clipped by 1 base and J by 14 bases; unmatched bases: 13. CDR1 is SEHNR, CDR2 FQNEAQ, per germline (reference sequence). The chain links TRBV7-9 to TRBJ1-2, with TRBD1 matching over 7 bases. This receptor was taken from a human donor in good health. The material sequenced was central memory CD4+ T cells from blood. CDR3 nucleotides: TGTGCCAGCAGCTTAGACCAGTTCACAGGGGTTCTAACCTTC. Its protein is CASSLDQFTGVLTF.